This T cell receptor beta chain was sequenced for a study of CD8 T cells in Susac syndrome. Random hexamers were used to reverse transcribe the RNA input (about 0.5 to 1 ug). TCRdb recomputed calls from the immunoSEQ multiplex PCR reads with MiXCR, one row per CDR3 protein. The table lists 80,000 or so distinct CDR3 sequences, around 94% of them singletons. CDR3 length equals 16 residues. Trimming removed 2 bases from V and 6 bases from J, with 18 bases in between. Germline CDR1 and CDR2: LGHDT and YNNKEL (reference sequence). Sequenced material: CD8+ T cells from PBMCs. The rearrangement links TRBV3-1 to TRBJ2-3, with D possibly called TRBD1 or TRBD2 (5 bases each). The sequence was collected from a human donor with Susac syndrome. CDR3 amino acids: CASSQSSGQSPDTQYF. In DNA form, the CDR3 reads TGTGCCAGCAGCCAATCTTCGGGGCAAAGCCCCGATACGCAGTATTTT.